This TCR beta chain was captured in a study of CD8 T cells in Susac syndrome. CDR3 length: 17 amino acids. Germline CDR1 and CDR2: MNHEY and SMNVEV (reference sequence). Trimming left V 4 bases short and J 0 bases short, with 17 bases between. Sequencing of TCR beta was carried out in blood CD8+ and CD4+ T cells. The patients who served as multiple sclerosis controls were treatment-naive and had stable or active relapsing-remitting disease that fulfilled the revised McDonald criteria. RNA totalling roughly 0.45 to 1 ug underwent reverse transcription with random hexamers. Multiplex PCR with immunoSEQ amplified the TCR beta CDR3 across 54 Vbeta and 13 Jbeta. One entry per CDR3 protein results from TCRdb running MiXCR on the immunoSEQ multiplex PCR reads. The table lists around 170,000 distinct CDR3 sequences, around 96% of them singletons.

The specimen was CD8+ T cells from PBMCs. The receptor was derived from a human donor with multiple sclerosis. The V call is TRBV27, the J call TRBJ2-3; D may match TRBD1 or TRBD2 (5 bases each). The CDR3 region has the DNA TGTGCCAGCAGTTCCCATCCGGGACGGAAAAGCACAGATACGCAGTATTTT. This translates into CASSSHPGRKSTDTQYF.